These 17 T cell receptor beta chains share one sample of origin, sequenced in a study of shared clonotypes between healthy human individuals. Only in-frame clones appear in the TCRdb table, and some are missing; sequencing was by immunoSEQ multiplex PCR. The table includes approximately 250,000 clones, over 60% detected once. The specimen sequenced was memory CD4+ T cells sorted from blood. Subset specified: CD45RA-negative fraction. The origin of the receptors is a man under 40 in good health.

This chain uses TRBV27 with TRBJ2-3, with 7 bases lining up with TRBD2. Per the germline V gene, CDR1 is MNHEY and CDR2 is SMNVEV (reference sequence). The CDR3 totals 17 residues. With V trimmed by 1 base and J by 2 bases, 9 bases remained unmatched. The DNA of the CDR3 is TGTGCCAGCAGTTTATTGGCTAGCGGCCAATTCACAGATACGCAGTATTTT. As protein: CASSLLASGQFTDTQYF.

CDR3 sequence reads: CASSLTGRREDTQYF. CDR3 coding DNA: TGCGCCAGCAGCCTGACAGGCCGTCGGGAAGATACGCAGTATTTT. This rearrangement joins TRBV5-1 to TRBJ2-3, with D perhaps TRBD1 (6 bases). The ends were cut back, 4 bases at V and 5 bases at J, with 17 bases in the middle. Germline CDR1 is SGHRS and CDR2 is YFSETQ. This CDR3 spans 15 amino acids. The entire variable domain, with the rest obtained from reference TRBV5-1 and TRBJ2-3, is as follows: KAGVTQTPRYLIKTRGQQVTLSCSPISGHRSVSWYQQTPGQGLQFLFEYFSETQRNKGNFPGRFSGRQFSNSRSEMNVSTLELGDSALYLCASSLTGRREDTQYFGPGTRLTVL.

CDR3 residues: CASSLFGTSGGNEQFF. CDR3 sequence (DNA): TGTGCCAGCAGCTTATTTGGGACTAGCGGGGGGAATGAGCAGTTCTTC. The V gene is TRBV7-9, the J gene TRBJ2-1; 15 bases agree with TRBD2. The germline CDR1 and CDR2 sequences are SEHNR and FQNEAQ (reference sequence). CDR3 size: 16 residues. The ends lost 2 bases at V and 7 bases at J; junction bases unmatched: 3.

The chain uses TRBV5-8 and TRBJ2-7; 8 bases match TRBD1. Trimming cost V 0 bases and J 0 bases; bases outside gene matches: 5. Germline CDR1 is SGHTS and CDR2 is YDEGEE. This CDR3 has 16 residues. The CDR3 DNA reads TGTGCCAGCAGCTTGGCGTCCGACAGGGGCTCCTACGAGCAGTACTTC. It is translated as CASSLASDRGSYEQYF.

This clone was recorded a few times. Other DNA sequences within the sample encode an identical CDR3. This chain uses TRBV18 with TRBJ2-7; 8 bases line up with TRBD1. The V gene end was trimmed by 3 bases and the J gene end by 5 bases; junction bases not matched to a gene: 6. Germline loops: CDR1 KGHSH, CDR2 LQKENI. This CDR3 is 14 amino acids long. The DNA for the CDR3 is TGTGCCAGCTCACCGGGGACAGGAGGAGACGAGCAGTACTTC. It yields the protein CASSPGTGGDEQYF.

CDR3 amino acids: CASSPTARSYEQYF. In DNA form, the CDR3 reads TGTGCCAGCAGCCCCACCGCAAGATCCTACGAGCAGTACTTC. The genes are TRBV7-3 and TRBJ2-7; D unresolved. CDR3 size: 14 residues. The V gene lost 5 bases and the J gene lost 1 base, with 12 bases spanning the gap. The germline V gene has CDR1 SGHTA and CDR2 FQGTGA.

The chain recombines TRBV27 with TRBJ1-2; D remains unclear. The CDR3 runs 14 residues. The germline gives CDR1 MNHEY, CDR2 SMNVEV (reference sequence). Trimming removed 5 bases at V and 2 bases at J, with 12 bases between. CDR3 region: CASSQTHPNYGYTF. The CDR3 nucleotides read TGTGCCAGCAGTCAAACCCATCCCAACTATGGCTACACCTTC.

This clone was found many times. The CDR3 does not close with the conserved phenylalanine or tryptophan, likely indicating a read error. It is unclear where the CDR3 begins or ends on the DNA, so no DNA is shown, and the CDR3 is as TCRdb lists it. J is TRBJ1-1 and V is TRBV7-9. The CDR3 length equals 14 residues, ends included. The V gene's germline CDR1 is SEHNR and CDR2 FQNEAQ (reference sequence). CDR3 loop: CASSLASGPLTLGG.

This clone was seen a handful of times. The chain recombines TRBV14 with TRBJ2-1, with D possibly TRBD2 on 6 matching bases. The germline gives CDR1 SGHDN, CDR2 FVKESK. The CDR3 has 18 residues. V lost 4 bases, J lost 9 bases, and 28 bases lay in between. CDR3 nucleotides: TGTGCCAGCAGCCCAGCGCCCTTTGGGTGGGACTCCTCGGGTGAGCAGTTCTTC. It codes for CASSPAPFGWDSSGEQFF.

This clone has just a few counts. The chain is built from TRBV2 and TRBJ1-4; TRBD1 aligns across 10 bases. The CDR3 covers 14 residues. Losses at the gene ends were 1 base for V and 10 bases for J; bases not matched to a gene: 3. Germline V gene data show CDR1 as SNHLY and CDR2 as FYNNEI. The CDR3 DNA follows: TGTGCCAGCAGTGAAGTGGGACAGGGGACAAAACTGTTTTTT. It yields the protein CASSEVGQGTKLFF.

As concerns this clone: With a much larger clone just one base away, this may be a read error. The V and J genes are TRBV7-2 and TRBJ2-7; the D is unclear. The CDR3 covers 13 residues. Germline V lookup: CDR1 SGHTA, CDR2 FQGNSA. V shed 3 bases and J shed 2 bases, with 8 bases lying between them. The CDR3, as DNA: TGTGCCAGCAGCTTTGCACAGACCTACGAGCAGTACTTC. It translates to CASSFAQTYEQYF.

The chain links TRBV6-1 to TRBJ2-3; possible D gene TRBD2, 6 bases. Germline V gene data show CDR1 as MNHNS and CDR2 as SASEGT. The V end was cut by 0 bases, the J end by 6 bases, with 16 bases between. CDR3 size: 16 residues. The CDR3 coding sequence is TGTGCCAGCAGTGAAGCCGGGGGACCCCCAGGTGATACGCAGTATTTT. Its translation: CASSEAGGPPGDTQYF.

This clone has ten or more counts. The chain uses TRBV9 and TRBJ2-5, with D possibly being TRBD2 (5 bases). Germline V gene sequence: CDR1 SGDLS, CDR2 YYNGEE. V was clipped by 0 bases and J by 7 bases, with 13 bases between them. CDR3 size: 14 residues. This CDR3 reads CASSVALVAGTQYF. The DNA for the CDR3 is TGTGCCAGCAGCGTAGCTCTGGTGGCGGGGACCCAGTACTTC.

CDR3 protein: CASTSRRVETEAFF. The CDR3 DNA sequence: TGTGCCAGCACCTCCCGCAGGGTTGAGACTGAAGCTTTCTTT. The genes are TRBV28 and TRBJ1-1, with TRBD1 as a possible D gene (5 bases). Germline V lookup: CDR1 MDHEN, CDR2 SYDVKM. Trimming cost V 7 bases and J 5 bases, with 17 bases left between them. The length of the CDR3 is 14 residues. Looking up the rest from reference TRBV28 and TRBJ1-1 gives the full variable domain: DVKVTQSSRYLVKRTGEKVFLECVQDMDHENMFWYRQDPGLGLRLIYFSYDVKMKEKGDIPEGYSVSREKKERFSLILESASTNQTSMYLCASTSRRVETEAFFGQGTRLTVV.

The chain uses TRBV2 and TRBJ2-5; D gene unclear. Deletions cut 1 base from V and 3 bases from J, with 12 bases between. CDR1 and CDR2 (germline): SNHLY, FYNNEI. The CDR3 runs to 15 residues. The CDR3 loop is CASSEGIGGKETQYF. DNA for the CDR3: TGTGCCAGCAGTGAAGGGATCGGCGGCAAAGAGACCCAGTACTTC. The entire variable domain, with the rest obtained from reference TRBV2 and TRBJ2-5, is as follows: EPEVTQTPSHQVTQMGQEVILRCVPISNHLYFYWYRQILGQKVEFLVSFYNNEISEKSEIFDDQFSVERPDGSNFTLKIRSTKLEDSAMYFCASSEGIGGKETQYFGPGTRLLVL.

The V and J genes are TRBV19 and TRBJ2-7; 9 bases align to TRBD2. The CDR3 length is 18 residues. CDR1 and CDR2 from the germline V gene are LNHDA and SQIVND (reference sequence). Unmatched junction bases numbered 12, after V lost 2 bases and J lost 1 base. CDR3 DNA sequence: TGTGCCAGTAGTATATCCCATCTAGCGGGACTCCAATCCTACGAGCAGTACTTC. It is translated as CASSISHLAGLQSYEQYF.

This chain joins TRBV7-2 and TRBJ2-1, with D perhaps being TRBD1 or TRBD2 (6 bases each). There are 14 residues in the CDR3. Germline CDR1 is SGHTA and CDR2 is FQGNSA. With 3 bases removed from V and 10 bases from J, the gap between germline ends came to 16 bases. CDR3 residues: CASSFTNGGGEQFF. The CDR3 coding sequence is TGTGCCAGCAGCTTTACCAACGGAGGGGGGGAGCAGTTCTTC.